The clone carrying this T cell receptor beta chain has more than one count but fewer than ten. Antigen: not known. This sample is part of a study of post-analysis software for immune sequencing data. Study details: Patients with relapsing-remitting, secondary progressive and progressive-relapsing multiple sclerosis courses were all represented.

The TCR beta cDNA libraries contained unique molecular identifiers. Researchers reported 520,000 or so cDNA molecules coming from approximately 0.91 to 9.4 million T cells. TCRdb reprocessed the PCR reads via MiXCR and lists one record per CDR3 protein. The table shows approximately 440,000 distinct CDR3 sequences, with over 35% occurring only once. Study observations and caveats: Those with multiple sclerosis, the patient group, showed significantly lower normalized Chao1 diversity than controls. Compared with controls, patients had more of roughly five TRBV segments, including TRBV5-6, TRBV5-1 and TRBV20-1.

The CDR3 has 12 amino acids. V lost 0 bases to trimming and J lost 6 bases, with 5 bases between them. The V gene's germline CDR1 is SGHAT and CDR2 FQNNGV. The J gene is TRBJ1-1, the V gene TRBV11-2; D is uncertain. Input material: blood. The sequence came from a girl aged 10-17 years with multiple sclerosis. As DNA, the CDR3 is TGTGCCAGCAGCTTAGAGTGGTCTGAAGCTTTCTTT. Protein product: CASSLEWSEAFF.